These 18 T cell receptor beta chains came from one sample sequenced in a study of CD8 T cells in ankylosing spondylitis. Antigens of these TCRs are unknown. Broader study findings: Roughly 8 highly homologous variants made up a TCR beta motif, and this motif appeared characteristic of ankylosing spondylitis blood.

TCRdb re-called the 5' RACE reads through MiXCR, storing one row per CDR3 protein. The data show around 890,000 distinct CDR3 sequences, with approximately 10% seen just once and more than 0.5% held by the top ten. The material sequenced was blood, either unsorted or a sorted T cell fraction (not recorded which). The receptors were gathered from a male donor with ankylosing spondylitis.

The chain uses TRBV7-2 and TRBJ2-7; unclear D gene. Trimming stripped 3 bases from V and 3 bases from J, with 6 bases between. The CDR3 runs to 12 residues. Germline V gene data show CDR1 as SGHTA and CDR2 as FQGNSA. CDR3 in amino acids: CASSFSNYEQYF. Here the CDR3 DNA reads TGTGCCAGCAGCTTTAGCAACTACGAGCAGTACTTC.

V gene TRBV2 combines with J gene TRBJ2-3; no definite D call. CDR3 size: 15 residues. V dropped 0 bases and J dropped 0 bases, with 7 bases sitting between them. In germline, CDR1 is SNHLY, CDR2 FYNNEI. CDR3 in DNA: TGTGCCAGCAGTGAAGCGACATGGAGCACAGATACGCAGTATTTT. Amino acids: CASSEATWSTDTQYF. The full variable domain, in which reference TRBV2 and TRBJ2-3 provide the parts outside the CDR3, is EPEVTQTPSHQVTQMGQEVILRCVPISNHLYFYWYRQILGQKVEFLVSFYNNEISEKSEIFDDQFSVERPDGSNFTLKIRSTKLEDSAMYFCASSEATWSTDTQYFGPGTRLTVL.

The chain carries TRBV11-2 and TRBJ1-6; 10 nucleotides line up with TRBD1. V shed 0 bases, J shed 8 bases, and the junction held 7 bases outside the gene matches. In germline, CDR1 is SGHAT, CDR2 FQNNGV. This CDR3 is built from 17 residues. CDR3 amino acids: CASSLEPPGQGYSPLHF. In DNA form, the CDR3 reads TGTGCCAGCAGCTTAGAGCCCCCGGGACAGGGGTATTCACCCCTCCACTTT. Full variable domain (missing parts from reference TRBV11-2 and TRBJ1-6): EAGVAQSPRYKIIEKRQSVAFWCNPISGHATLYWYQQILGQGPKLLIQFQNNGVVDDSQLPKDRFSAERLKGVDSTLKIQPAKLEDSAVYLCASSLEPPGQGYSPLHFGNGTRLTVT.

Only a few counts were recorded for this clonotype. V gene TRBV20-1 combines with J gene TRBJ1-5; D not resolved. Germline-derived CDR1 and CDR2 are DFQATT and SNEGSKA (reference sequence). The CDR3 has 15 amino acids. The ends were cut back, 4 bases at V and 0 bases at J, with 13 bases in the middle. Here the CDR3 reads CSATRRTYSNQPQHF. The CDR3 nucleotides are TGCAGTGCTACCCGGAGAACCTATAGCAATCAGCCCCAGCATTTT.

The chain uses TRBV27 and TRBJ2-7; 8 bases fit TRBD1. CDR3 length equals 16 residues. The J segment lost 4 bases and the V segment lost 5 bases, leaving 13 bases of the junction unmatched. In germline, CDR1 is MNHEY, CDR2 SMNVEV (reference sequence). CDR3 bases: TGTGCCAGCAGTCGAACACAGGACAGGGAGGCTTACGAGCAGTACTTC. Amino acid sequence: CASSRTQDREAYEQYF.

In its sample, this clonotype was seen a few times. The chain uses TRBV7-9 and TRBJ2-7, with TRBD2 as a possible D gene (5 bases). Germline values: CDR1 SEHNR, CDR2 FQNEAQ (reference sequence). The V and J ends lost 4 bases and 6 bases respectively, with 13 bases between them. CDR3 size: 13 residues. The DNA for the CDR3 is TGTGCCAGCAGCTCACTAGTATCGAGCGAGCAGTACTTC. Its translation is CASSSLVSSEQYF.

This clonotype has a count of ten or more. V usage is TRBV29-1 and J usage is TRBJ2-1, with D possibly matching TRBD1 (5 bases). This CDR3 region has 13 residues. Germline V gene data show CDR1 as SQVTM and CDR2 as ANQGSEA. Trimming cost V 2 bases and J 9 bases, with 14 bases left between them. The chain's CDR3 is CSVEPQGTAEQFF. The CDR3 nucleotides read TGCAGCGTTGAACCCCAGGGCACGGCTGAGCAGTTCTTC.

This clonotype appeared a few times. The chain is built from TRBV20-1 and TRBJ2-1, with 12 bases lining up with TRBD2. The CDR3 runs to 14 residues. V trimming: 6 bases; J trimming: 7 bases; junction bases outside the gene matches: 7. CDR1 is DFQATT, CDR2 SNEGSKA, per germline (reference sequence). The CDR3 DNA reads as TGCAGTGCCCAGACTAGCGGGAGTGGAAATGAGCAGTTCTTC. Its translation is CSAQTSGSGNEQFF.

This clonotype was recorded at least ten times. The rearrangement uses TRBV4-2 and TRBJ2-1; D is possibly TRBD2 (7 bases). The V end was cut by 6 bases, the J end by 8 bases, with 14 bases between. Germline-derived CDR1 and CDR2 are LGHNA and YNFKEQ. The CDR3 is 13 amino acids. CDR3 nucleotide sequence: TGTGCCAGCAGGACCCAGGGGAGGGATGAGCAGTTCTTC. Its translation: CASRTQGRDEQFF.

V and J are TRBV4-3 and TRBJ2-4; D is ambiguous. V shed 0 bases and J shed 6 bases, with 6 bases lying between them. Per germline, CDR1 LGHNA and CDR2 YSLEER. The CDR3 runs 13 residues. In nucleotides, the CDR3 is TGCGCCAGCAGCCAAGATATCAGAAACATTCAGTACTTC. It encodes CASSQDIRNIQYF.

This clonotype was found a few times. The CDR3 here is CSAAPGQLNEKLFF. The CDR3, as DNA: TGCAGTGCTGCCCCGGGACAGCTTAATGAAAAACTGTTTTTT. V gene TRBV20-1 combines with J gene TRBJ1-4; 7 nucleotides match TRBD1. Germline trimming cut 5 bases from V and 4 bases from J; bases unmatched to any gene: 7. The CDR3 spans 14 residues. Germline V lookup: CDR1 DFQATT, CDR2 SNEGSKA (reference sequence).

The V gene is TRBV28, the J gene TRBJ2-5; 7 bases align to TRBD2. Trimming cost V 7 bases and J 1 base; bases outside gene matches: 6. This CDR3 has 14 residues. Per germline, CDR1 MDHEN and CDR2 SYDVKM. CDR3 DNA sequence: TGTGCCAGCACGAGCGGGGAAACCCAAGAGACCCAGTACTTC. It encodes CASTSGETQETQYF.

In its sample, this clonotype was seen many times. The gene calls are TRBV6-1 and TRBJ2-3; D is perhaps TRBD2 (6 bases). Germline CDR1 MNHNS, CDR2 SASEGT. V gave up 7 bases and J gave up 0 bases, with 14 bases separating them. This CDR3 spans 15 amino acids. Here the CDR3 DNA reads TGTGCCAGCACTCCGCGGAGGGGTAGCACAGATACGCAGTATTTT. It yields the protein CASTPRRGSTDTQYF.

This clonotype appeared many times. The rearrangement joins TRBV30 to TRBJ1-1; D uncertain. The ends were cut back, 6 bases at V and 4 bases at J, with 15 bases in the middle. Germline V gene sequence: CDR1 GTSNPN, CDR2 SVGIG (reference sequence). CDR3 length: 13 residues. The CDR3 protein is CACKGSVGTEAFF. The DNA for the CDR3 is TGTGCCTGTAAGGGCTCGGTGGGCACTGAAGCTTTCTTT.

The chain couples TRBV5-1 to TRBJ2-5, with D hard to call. This CDR3 contains 13 residues. Germline V lookup: CDR1 SGHRS, CDR2 YFSETQ. Trimming pared 4 bases from V and 5 bases from J, leaving 12 bases between. Written as DNA, the CDR3 is TGCGCCAGCAGCCGTCGGTTGGAGGAGACCCAGTACTTC. Its translation: CASSRRLEETQYF.

The chain has TRBV30 and TRBJ2-2, with D unresolved. CDR1 and CDR2 from the germline V gene are GTSNPN and SVGIG (reference sequence). CDR3 length: 12 amino acids. With 0 bases removed from V and 9 bases from J, the gap between germline ends came to 8 bases. Here the CDR3 DNA reads TGTGCCTGGAGTGTTCATCGCCGGGAGCTGTTTTTT. It specifies CAWSVHRRELFF. Based on the CDR3 plus reference TRBV30 and TRBJ2-2, the full variable domain is SQTIHQWPATLVQPVGSPLSLECTVEGTSNPNLYWYRQAAGRGLQLLFYSVGIGQISSEVPQNLSASRPQDRQFILSSKKLLLSDSGFYLCAWSVHRRELFFGEGSRLTVL.

This chain links TRBV6-1 with TRBJ2-5; 8 bases line up with TRBD1. V dropped 5 bases and J dropped 0; count of bases not matched to a gene: 5. The CDR3 contains 15 residues. Germline V lookup: CDR1 MNHNS, CDR2 SASEGT. The DNA for the CDR3 is TGTGCCAGCAGTCGACAGGGGAATTACCAAGAGACCCAGTACTTC. The encoded protein is CASSRQGNYQETQYF.

This clonotype was counted a few times. The chain joins TRBV3-1 to TRBJ2-1; 8 nucleotides line up with TRBD2. Germline values: CDR1 LGHDT, CDR2 YNNKEL (reference sequence). The CDR3 is made up of 17 amino acids. The V gene end was trimmed by 4 bases and the J gene end by 1 base; junction bases not matched to a gene: 9. Written as DNA, the CDR3 is TGTGCCAGCAGCCTACCTGGACTAGCTCAGTCCTACAATGAGCAGTTCTTC. Protein product: CASSLPGLAQSYNEQFF.